One T cell receptor (beta chain) is described in this entry. Its antigen remains unidentified. A much larger clonotype is one base distant, so this may be a read error. MiXCR, run by TCRdb on the 5' RACE reads, gives a single entry per CDR3 protein. The sample lists roughly 86,000 distinct CDR3 sequences, 8.8% seen once, with roughly 5.6% in the top ten. The data derive from a study of CD8 T cells in ankylosing spondylitis. Regarding the study as a whole: There was a TCR beta motif, made of several highly homologous variants, that appeared characteristic of ankylosing spondylitis blood.

Sample: blood, either unsorted or a sorted T cell fraction (not recorded which). This clonotype originated in a male donor with ankylosing spondylitis or in good health (not recorded which).

The CDR3 DNA reads TGCGCCAGCAGCTTGGCTAAACGGGCAGCCATGAACACTGAAGCTTTCTTT. Amino acid sequence: CASSLAKRAAMNTEAFF. This chain connects TRBV5-1 to TRBJ1-1; D ambiguous. V lost 0 bases to trimming and J lost 0 bases, with 15 bases between them. This CDR3 is 17 amino acids long. Looked up from germline, CDR1 is SGHRS and CDR2 is YFSETQ.